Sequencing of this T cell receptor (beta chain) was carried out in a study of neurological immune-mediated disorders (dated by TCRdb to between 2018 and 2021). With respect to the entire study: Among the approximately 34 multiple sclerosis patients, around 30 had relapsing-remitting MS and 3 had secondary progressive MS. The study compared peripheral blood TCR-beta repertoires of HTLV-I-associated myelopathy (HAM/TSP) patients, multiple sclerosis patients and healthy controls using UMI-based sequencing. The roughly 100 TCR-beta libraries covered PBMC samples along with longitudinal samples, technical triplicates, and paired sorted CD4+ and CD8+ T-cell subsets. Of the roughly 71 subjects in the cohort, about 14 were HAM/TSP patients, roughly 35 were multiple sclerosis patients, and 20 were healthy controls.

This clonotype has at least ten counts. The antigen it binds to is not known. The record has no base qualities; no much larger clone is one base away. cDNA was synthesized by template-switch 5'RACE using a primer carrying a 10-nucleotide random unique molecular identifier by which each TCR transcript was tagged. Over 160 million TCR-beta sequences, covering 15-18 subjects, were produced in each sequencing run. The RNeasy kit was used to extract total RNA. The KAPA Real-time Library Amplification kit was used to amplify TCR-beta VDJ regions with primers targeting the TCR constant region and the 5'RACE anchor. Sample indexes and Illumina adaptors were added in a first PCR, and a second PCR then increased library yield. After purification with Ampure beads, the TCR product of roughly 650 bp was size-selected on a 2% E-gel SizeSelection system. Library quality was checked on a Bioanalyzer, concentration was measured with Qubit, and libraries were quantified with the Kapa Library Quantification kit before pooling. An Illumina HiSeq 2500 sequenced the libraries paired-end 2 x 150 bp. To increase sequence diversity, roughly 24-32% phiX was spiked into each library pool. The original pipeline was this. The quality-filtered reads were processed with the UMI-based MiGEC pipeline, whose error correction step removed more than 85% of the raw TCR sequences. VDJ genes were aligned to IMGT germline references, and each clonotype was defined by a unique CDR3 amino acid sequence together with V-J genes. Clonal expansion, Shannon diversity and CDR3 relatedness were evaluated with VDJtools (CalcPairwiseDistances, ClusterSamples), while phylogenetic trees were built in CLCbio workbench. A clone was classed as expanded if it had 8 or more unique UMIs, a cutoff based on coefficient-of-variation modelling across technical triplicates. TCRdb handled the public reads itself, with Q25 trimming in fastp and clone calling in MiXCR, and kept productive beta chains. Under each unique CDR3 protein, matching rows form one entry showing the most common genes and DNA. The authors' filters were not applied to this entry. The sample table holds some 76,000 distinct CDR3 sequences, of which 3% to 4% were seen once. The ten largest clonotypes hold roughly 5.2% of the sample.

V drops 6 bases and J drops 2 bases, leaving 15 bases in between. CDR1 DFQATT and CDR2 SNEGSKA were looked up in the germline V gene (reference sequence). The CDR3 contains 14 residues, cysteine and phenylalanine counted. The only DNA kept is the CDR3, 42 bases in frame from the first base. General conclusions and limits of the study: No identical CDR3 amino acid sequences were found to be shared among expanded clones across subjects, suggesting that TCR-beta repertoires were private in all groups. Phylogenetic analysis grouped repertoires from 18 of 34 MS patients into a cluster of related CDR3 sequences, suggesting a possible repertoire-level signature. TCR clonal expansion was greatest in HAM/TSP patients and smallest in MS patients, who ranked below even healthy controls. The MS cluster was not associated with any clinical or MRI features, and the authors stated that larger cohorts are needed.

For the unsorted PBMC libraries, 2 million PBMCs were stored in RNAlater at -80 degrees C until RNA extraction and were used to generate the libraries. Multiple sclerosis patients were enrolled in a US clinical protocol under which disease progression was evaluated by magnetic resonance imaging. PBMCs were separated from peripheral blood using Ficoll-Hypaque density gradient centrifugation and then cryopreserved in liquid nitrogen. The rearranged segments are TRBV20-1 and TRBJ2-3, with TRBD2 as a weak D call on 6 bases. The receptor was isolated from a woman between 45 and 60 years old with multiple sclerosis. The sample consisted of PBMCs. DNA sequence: TGCAGTGCCCGGGACTCCCGAACCACAGATACGCAGTATTTT. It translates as CSARDSRTTDTQYF.